A selection of T cell receptor beta chains follows, all from one sample in a study of Ad26.COV2.S vaccination and SARS-CoV-2 variants. Here immunoSEQ multiplex PCR was the method, and the copy in TCRdb shows in-frame clones only, minus some. The table includes a few hundred thousand clones, 92% detected once. Here the sequenced sample was peripheral blood, taken in a trial of Ad26.COV2.S vaccine versus placebo. All receptors come from a person aged 18-60 years who received the Ad26.COV2.S COVID-19 vaccine or a placebo. Both conserved end residues are part of each CDR3. The D gene is left open where the match is weak. Part of the rows lack a size; the others show once, few, many or a class for expanded clones.

J gene: TRBJ2-5
V gene: TRBV5-6
D gene: NA
clone size: NA
CDR3 protein: CASSLDRGPETQYF
CDR3 DNA: TGTGCCAGCAGCCTGGATCGCGGCCCAGAGACCCAGTACTTC

J gene: TRBJ2-5
V gene: TRBV9
D gene: NA
clone size: NA
CDR3 protein: CASSVDSRGKETQYF
CDR3 DNA: TGTGCCAGCAGCGTAGATAGCCGGGGGAAAGAGACCCAGTACTTC

J gene: TRBJ2-3
V gene: TRBV28
D gene: NA
clone size: NA
CDR3 protein: CASIQGRADTQYF
CDR3 DNA: TGTGCCAGCATTCAGGGGAGGGCAGATACGCAGTATTTT

J gene: TRBJ1-1
V gene: TRBV5-1
D gene: NA
clone size: NA
CDR3 protein: CASSLGTANTEAFF
CDR3 DNA: TGCGCCAGCAGCTTGGGGACAGCGAACACTGAAGCTTTCTTT

J gene: TRBJ2-5
V gene: TRBV7-2
D gene: NA
clone size: NA
CDR3 protein: CASSLVPTGIKETQYF
CDR3 DNA: TGTGCCAGCAGCTTAGTTCCGACAGGAATCAAGGAGACCCAGTACTTC

J gene: TRBJ2-3
V gene: TRBV6-1
D gene: NA
clone size: NA
CDR3 protein: CASSAVRGPSTDTQYF
CDR3 DNA: TGTGCCAGCAGTGCGGTGAGGGGCCCTAGCACAGATACGCAGTATTTT

J gene: TRBJ1-2
V gene: TRBV4-3
D gene: NA
clone size: NA
CDR3 protein: CASSHSPSGNYGYTF
CDR3 DNA: TGCGCCAGCAGCCACAGCCCCTCGGGTAACTATGGCTACACCTTC

J gene: TRBJ1-5
V gene: TRBV3-1/TRBV3-2
D gene: NA
clone size: few
CDR3 protein: CASSQDFGGPNQPQHF
CDR3 DNA: TGTGCCAGCAGCCAAGATTTTGGCGGACCCAATCAGCCCCAGCATTTT

J gene: TRBJ1-2
V gene: TRBV3-1/TRBV3-2
D gene: TRBD1
clone size: NA
CDR3 protein: CASSQRPGQGRGYTF
CDR3 DNA: TGTGCCAGCAGCCAACGTCCGGGACAGGGGCGCGGCTACACCTTC

J gene: TRBJ2-1
V gene: TRBV4-3
D gene: TRBD2
clone size: NA
CDR3 protein: CASSPVTGGLYNEQFF
CDR3 DNA: TGCGCCAGCAGCCCAGTGACGGGGGGGCTATACAATGAGCAGTTCTTC

J gene: TRBJ2-7
V gene: TRBV5-1
D gene: NA
clone size: NA
CDR3 protein: CASSRNTYEQYF
CDR3 DNA: TGCGCCAGCAGCCGAAACACCTACGAGCAGTACTTC

J gene: TRBJ1-3
V gene: TRBV6-5
D gene: TRBD1
clone size: NA
CDR3 protein: CASTYRGNAGNTIYF
CDR3 DNA: TGTGCCAGCACCTACAGGGGAAACGCTGGAAACACCATATATTTT

J gene: TRBJ2-5
V gene: TRBV19
D gene: TRBD2
clone size: NA
CDR3 protein: CASGLAGVQETQYF
CDR3 DNA: TGTGCCAGTGGTCTAGCGGGGGTACAAGAGACCCAGTACTTC

J gene: TRBJ2-5
V gene: TRBV9
D gene: NA
clone size: NA
CDR3 protein: CASSVVGGLETQYF
CDR3 DNA: TGTGCCAGCAGCGTAGTGGGGGGGCTAGAGACCCAGTACTTC

J gene: TRBJ2-7
V gene: TRBV4-3
D gene: TRBD2
clone size: NA
CDR3 protein: CASSQGLAGTYEQYF
CDR3 DNA: TGCGCCAGCAGCCAAGGACTAGCGGGGACCTACGAGCAGTACTTC

J gene: TRBJ2-5
V gene: TRBV18
D gene: TRBD1
clone size: NA
CDR3 protein: CASSIRTGYQETQYF
CDR3 DNA: TGTGCCAGCTCAATACGGACAGGCTACCAAGAGACCCAGTACTTC

J gene: TRBJ2-1
V gene: TRBV6-5
D gene: NA
clone size: NA
CDR3 protein: CASSYSPGSESFF
CDR3 DNA: TGTGCCAGCAGTTACTCTCCAGGTAGTGAGTCGTTCTTC

J gene: TRBJ2-7
V gene: TRBV29-1
D gene: NA
clone size: NA
CDR3 protein: CSVGGPGATYEQYF
CDR3 DNA: TGCAGCGTTGGCGGGCCCGGGGCCACCTACGAGCAGTACTTC

J gene: TRBJ1-5
V gene: TRBV12-5
D gene: NA
clone size: NA
CDR3 protein: CASGLSPQHF
CDR3 DNA: TGTGCTAGTGGTTTGTCCCCCCAGCATTTT

J gene: TRBJ2-1
V gene: TRBV11-2
D gene: TRBD2
clone size: NA
CDR3 protein: CASSKRAGGLSEQFF
CDR3 DNA: TGTGCCAGCAGCAAGAGAGCGGGGGGGCTGAGTGAGCAGTTCTTC

J gene: TRBJ2-1
V gene: TRBV4-1
D gene: NA
clone size: NA
CDR3 protein: CASSQVGTPSSYNEQFF
CDR3 DNA: TGCGCCAGCAGCCAAGTAGGGACACCGAGCTCCTACAATGAGCAGTTCTTC

J gene: TRBJ2-7
V gene: TRBV10-2
D gene: NA
clone size: NA
CDR3 protein: CASSDGNSYEQYF
CDR3 DNA: TGCGCCAGCAGTGATGGCAACTCCTACGAGCAGTACTTC

J gene: TRBJ1-2
V gene: TRBV30
D gene: NA
clone size: NA
CDR3 protein: CAWSVQRGGGYTF
CDR3 DNA: TGTGCCTGGAGTGTACAGCGGGGTGGGGGCTACACCTTC

J gene: TRBJ1-6
V gene: TRBV7-8
D gene: NA
clone size: NA
CDR3 protein: CASSQIMGLYNSPLHF
CDR3 DNA: TGTGCCAGCAGCCAAATCATGGGCCTATATAATTCACCCCTCCACTTT

J gene: TRBJ1-3
V gene: TRBV5-1
D gene: NA
clone size: NA
CDR3 protein: CANRWGSGNTIYF
CDR3 DNA: TGCGCCAACCGGTGGGGATCCGGAAACACCATATATTTT

J gene: TRBJ1-1
V gene: TRBV19
D gene: NA
clone size: NA
CDR3 protein: CASSSLGTSLHTEAFF
CDR3 DNA: TGTGCCAGTAGCTCCTTAGGGACATCACTGCACACTGAAGCTTTCTTT

J gene: TRBJ1-2
V gene: TRBV5-1
D gene: TRBD1
clone size: NA
CDR3 protein: CASSLGTAYGYTF
CDR3 DNA: TGCGCCAGCAGCCTCGGGACAGCCTATGGCTACACCTTC

J gene: TRBJ1-2
V gene: TRBV7-8
D gene: NA
clone size: NA
CDR3 protein: CASSLVSRQLDGYTF
CDR3 DNA: TGTGCCAGCAGCTTAGTAAGTCGGCAGCTGGATGGCTACACCTTC

J gene: TRBJ2-1
V gene: TRBV3-1/TRBV3-2
D gene: TRBD1
clone size: NA
CDR3 protein: CASSQDRDRVYDEQFF
CDR3 DNA: TGTGCCAGCAGCCAAGATCGGGACAGGGTTTATGATGAGCAGTTCTTC

J gene: TRBJ2-3
V gene: TRBV4-1
D gene: NA
clone size: once
CDR3 protein: CASSQVGLGPTDTQYF
CDR3 DNA: TGCGCCAGCAGCCAAGTAGGACTCGGGCCCACAGATACGCAGTATTTT